Listed below are T cell receptor beta chains from one sample, sequenced in a study of blood T cell repertoires in COVID-19. Using immunoSEQ multiplex PCR, the repertoire was profiled, and TCRdb retains in-frame clones only, with some absent. The data show hundreds of thousands of clones, around nine tenths seen once. Source material: peripheral blood. Source of these receptors: a woman between 18 and 29 years old who had recovered from COVID-19. CDR3s include the opening cysteine and the closing phenylalanine or tryptophan. Each record gives: V gene, J gene, D gene, clone size, CDR3 protein, CDR3 DNA. D genes are given only for firm matches. Clone sizes are given selectively: once, few, many, or a class where the clone is expanded.

v_gene: TRBV11-2; j_gene: TRBJ1-1; d_gene: -; abundance: -; CDR3aa: CASSLVIPGTEAFF; CDR3nt: TGTGCCAGCAGCTTAGTCATCCCCGGGACTGAAGCTTTCTTT
v_gene: TRBV7-2; j_gene: TRBJ2-3; d_gene: TRBD1; abundance: -; CDR3aa: CASSSRGGGTGGSDTQYF; CDR3nt: TGTGCCAGCAGCTCCAGGGGTGGTGGGACAGGGGGATCAGATACGCAGTATTTT
v_gene: TRBV7-2; j_gene: TRBJ1-2; d_gene: -; abundance: -; CDR3aa: CASSLVQGRGYTF; CDR3nt: TGTGCCAGCAGCTTAGTCCAGGGGCGCGGCTACACCTTC
v_gene: TRBV4-1; j_gene: TRBJ2-2; d_gene: TRBD1; abundance: -; CDR3aa: CASSHETGQGAPGELFF; CDR3nt: TGCGCCAGCAGCCATGAAACGGGACAGGGGGCGCCCGGGGAGCTGTTTTTT
v_gene: TRBV24-1; j_gene: TRBJ2-2; d_gene: TRBD1; abundance: -; CDR3aa: CATSDPRRDRGTGELFF; CDR3nt: TGTGCCACCAGTGACCCCCGCCGGGACAGGGGCACCGGGGAGCTGTTTTTT
v_gene: TRBV7-9; j_gene: TRBJ2-3; d_gene: -; abundance: -; CDR3aa: CASSLGAGKGDTQYF; CDR3nt: TGTGCCAGCAGCTTAGGGGCGGGGAAAGGGGATACGCAGTATTTT
v_gene: TRBV3-1/TRBV3-2; j_gene: TRBJ2-1; d_gene: -; abundance: -; CDR3aa: CASSLDRGVAGAYEQFF; CDR3nt: TGTGCCAGCAGCCTAGACAGGGGGGTAGCGGGAGCCTATGAGCAGTTCTTC
v_gene: TRBV10-3; j_gene: TRBJ2-1; d_gene: -; abundance: -; CDR3aa: CAISESTGAHEQFF; CDR3nt: TGTGCCATCAGTGAGTCGACGGGAGCCCATGAGCAGTTCTTC
v_gene: TRBV7-9; j_gene: TRBJ1-2; d_gene: TRBD1; abundance: -; CDR3aa: CASSQQGADGYTF; CDR3nt: TGTGCCAGCAGCCAGCAGGGGGCCGATGGCTACACCTTC
v_gene: TRBV30; j_gene: TRBJ2-6; d_gene: TRBD1; abundance: -; CDR3aa: CAWSLDRAGANVLTF; CDR3nt: TGTGCCTGGAGCCTTGACAGGGCTGGGGCCAACGTCCTGACTTTC
v_gene: TRBV7-9; j_gene: TRBJ1-2; d_gene: TRBD1; abundance: -; CDR3aa: CASSSAEGQGGRGYTF; CDR3nt: TGTGCCAGCAGCTCCGCAGAAGGACAGGGGGGACGTGGCTACACCTTC
v_gene: TRBV25-1; j_gene: TRBJ1-2; d_gene: -; abundance: -; CDR3aa: CASRDGGDGYTF; CDR3nt: TGTGCCAGCAGAGACGGAGGGGATGGCTACACCTTC
v_gene: TRBV6-1; j_gene: TRBJ2-1; d_gene: -; abundance: -; CDR3aa: CASSALDFNEQFF; CDR3nt: TGTGCCAGCAGTGCACTAGATTTCAATGAGCAGTTCTTC
v_gene: TRBV28; j_gene: TRBJ2-1; d_gene: -; abundance: -; CDR3aa: CASSSLLDLSSYNEQFF; CDR3nt: TGTGCCAGCAGTTCCCTCCTCGACTTGAGCTCCTACAATGAGCAGTTCTTC
v_gene: TRBV10-3; j_gene: TRBJ1-1; d_gene: TRBD1; abundance: -; CDR3aa: CAISVDREDTEAFF; CDR3nt: TGTGCCATCAGTGTCGACAGGGAGGACACTGAAGCTTTCTTT
v_gene: TRBV7-9; j_gene: TRBJ1-2; d_gene: -; abundance: -; CDR3aa: CASSLGGKGYGYTF; CDR3nt: TGTGCCAGCAGCTTAGGAGGGAAGGGATATGGCTACACCTTC
v_gene: TRBV5-5; j_gene: TRBJ2-2; d_gene: -; abundance: -; CDR3aa: CASSSGRGTNTGELFF; CDR3nt: TGTGCCAGCAGCTCGGGCCGGGGAACGAACACCGGGGAGCTGTTTTTT
v_gene: TRBV7-9; j_gene: TRBJ2-4; d_gene: TRBD1; abundance: -; CDR3aa: CASSIWDRRAKNIQYF; CDR3nt: TGTGCCAGCAGCATATGGGACAGGCGGGCCAAAAACATTCAGTACTTC
v_gene: TRBV11-2; j_gene: TRBJ1-1; d_gene: TRBD1; abundance: -; CDR3aa: CASSSGTGQGRTEAFF; CDR3nt: TGTGCCAGCAGCTCTGGGACGGGACAGGGGAGGACTGAAGCTTTCTTT
v_gene: TRBV18; j_gene: TRBJ2-1; d_gene: TRBD1; abundance: -; CDR3aa: CASSPLGQGKNEQFF; CDR3nt: TGTGCCAGCTCACCACTGGGACAGGGAAAGAATGAGCAGTTCTTC
v_gene: TRBV27; j_gene: TRBJ1-1; d_gene: TRBD1; abundance: -; CDR3aa: CASSRGPGTEKYMNTEAFF; CDR3nt: TGTGCCAGCAGCCGCGGACCCGGGACAGAGAAGTACATGAACACTGAAGCTTTCTTT
v_gene: TRBV30; j_gene: TRBJ1-5; d_gene: TRBD1; abundance: -; CDR3aa: CAWNRDRGLGGQPQHF; CDR3nt: TGTGCCTGGAATCGGGACAGGGGGCTGGGTGGTCAGCCCCAGCATTTT
v_gene: TRBV6-4; j_gene: TRBJ2-1; d_gene: TRBD1; abundance: -; CDR3aa: CASSRRGLLDEQFF; CDR3nt: TGTGCCAGTTCACGCAGGGGGCTATTGGATGAGCAGTTCTTC
v_gene: TRBV6-2/TRBV6-3; j_gene: TRBJ2-2; d_gene: TRBD2; abundance: -; CDR3aa: CASSYRAGGPWTGELFF; CDR3nt: TGTGCCAGCAGTTACCGGGCGGGAGGGCCGTGGACCGGGGAGCTGTTTTTT
v_gene: TRBV5-7; j_gene: TRBJ1-5; d_gene: -; abundance: few; CDR3aa: CATMGPGHQSNSNQPQHF; CDR3nt: TGTGCCACCATGGGCCCGGGACACCAAAGTAATAGCAATCAGCCCCAGCATTTT
v_gene: TRBV7-8; j_gene: TRBJ2-2; d_gene: -; abundance: -; CDR3aa: CASSLERADTGELFF; CDR3nt: TGTGCCAGCAGCTTAGAGCGGGCAGACACCGGGGAGCTGTTTTTT
v_gene: TRBV4-1; j_gene: TRBJ1-6; d_gene: TRBD1; abundance: -; CDR3aa: CASSQGQGVNSPLHF; CDR3nt: TGCGCCAGCAGCCAAGGCCAGGGGGTAAATTCACCCCTCCACTTT
v_gene: TRBV6-6; j_gene: TRBJ1-5; d_gene: TRBD1; abundance: -; CDR3aa: CATYRGQNQPQHF; CDR3nt: TGTGCCACTTACAGGGGGCAAAATCAGCCCCAGCATTTT
v_gene: TRBV2; j_gene: TRBJ2-1; d_gene: -; abundance: -; CDR3aa: CASSESGLPEQFF; CDR3nt: TGTGCCAGCAGTGAGAGTGGGCTGCCAGAGCAGTTCTTC
v_gene: TRBV13; j_gene: TRBJ1-4; d_gene: -; abundance: -; CDR3aa: CASSFFGEPGGEKLFF; CDR3nt: TGTGCCAGCAGCTTTTTCGGGGAACCGGGTGGTGAAAAACTGTTTTTT
v_gene: TRBV12-3/TRBV12-4; j_gene: TRBJ1-2; d_gene: TRBD1; abundance: -; CDR3aa: CASRGQAARGYTF; CDR3nt: TGTGCCAGCAGAGGACAGGCCGCGCGTGGCTACACCTTC
v_gene: TRBV5-4; j_gene: TRBJ1-4; d_gene: -; abundance: once; CDR3aa: CAGHGGGRDEKLFF; CDR3nt: TGTGCCGGCCACGGGGGAGGGCGAGATGAAAAACTGTTTTTT
v_gene: TRBV19; j_gene: TRBJ1-6; d_gene: -; abundance: -; CDR3aa: CASSLNGQYNSPLHF; CDR3nt: TGTGCCAGTAGTCTCAACGGACAGTATAATTCACCCCTCCACTTT
v_gene: TRBV7-2; j_gene: TRBJ2-2; d_gene: -; abundance: -; CDR3aa: CASSFAGYTGELFF; CDR3nt: TGTGCCAGCAGCTTCGCAGGCTACACCGGGGAGCTGTTTTTT
v_gene: TRBV10-2; j_gene: TRBJ1-1; d_gene: -; abundance: -; CDR3aa: CASSQDRRTEAFF; CDR3nt: TGCGCCAGCAGCCAAGACAGGCGCACTGAAGCTTTCTTT
v_gene: TRBV28; j_gene: TRBJ2-3; d_gene: TRBD2; abundance: few; CDR3aa: CASSLLSGRASTDTQYF; CDR3nt: TGTGCCAGCAGTTTGCTTAGCGGGAGGGCTAGCACAGATACGCAGTATTTT
v_gene: TRBV7-2; j_gene: TRBJ2-5; d_gene: -; abundance: -; CDR3aa: CASSKGNSLQETQYF; CDR3nt: TGTGCCAGCAGCAAGGGGAACAGCCTCCAAGAGACCCAGTACTTC
v_gene: TRBV7-9; j_gene: TRBJ2-3; d_gene: -; abundance: -; CDR3aa: CASSVRDTTDTQYF; CDR3nt: TGTGCCAGCAGCGTCCGGGACACGACAGATACGCAGTATTTT
v_gene: TRBV5-4; j_gene: TRBJ2-1; d_gene: TRBD2; abundance: -; CDR3aa: CASSKGTSGINEQFF; CDR3nt: TGTGCCAGCAGCAAGGGGACTAGCGGGATTAATGAGCAGTTCTTC
v_gene: TRBV6-5; j_gene: TRBJ2-1; d_gene: TRBD1; abundance: -; CDR3aa: CASSYSIEDRVNEQFF; CDR3nt: TGTGCCAGCAGTTACTCGATCGAGGACAGGGTCAATGAGCAGTTCTTC
v_gene: TRBV6-2/TRBV6-3; j_gene: TRBJ1-1; d_gene: TRBD1; abundance: -; CDR3aa: CASSRTGGGTEAFF; CDR3nt: TGTGCCAGCAGTAGGACAGGGGGAGGCACTGAAGCTTTCTTT
v_gene: TRBV28; j_gene: TRBJ2-1; d_gene: TRBD2; abundance: -; CDR3aa: CASSLYSEREGAFF; CDR3nt: TGTGCCAGCAGTTTATACTCGGAGCGGGAGGGGGCGTTCTTC
v_gene: TRBV29-1; j_gene: TRBJ1-2; d_gene: -; abundance: -; CDR3aa: CSATRGGRNYGYTF; CDR3nt: TGCAGCGCAACGAGGGGGGGGCGCAACTATGGCTACACCTTC
v_gene: TRBV11-2; j_gene: TRBJ2-5; d_gene: -; abundance: once; CDR3aa: CASSRPLSGAGETQYF; CDR3nt: TGTGCCAGCAGCAGGCCGCTCTCCGGAGCGGGCGAGACCCAGTACTTC
v_gene: TRBV5-6; j_gene: TRBJ2-3; d_gene: -; abundance: -; CDR3aa: CASSFSAGLADTQYF; CDR3nt: TGTGCCAGCAGCTTTTCGGCGGGACTCGCAGATACGCAGTATTTT
v_gene: TRBV18; j_gene: TRBJ1-1; d_gene: -; abundance: -; CDR3aa: CASSRANTEAFF; CDR3nt: TGTGCCAGCTCTCGCGCGAACACTGAAGCTTTCTTT
v_gene: TRBV7-9; j_gene: TRBJ1-6; d_gene: TRBD1; abundance: -; CDR3aa: CASGDRGSSPLHF; CDR3nt: TGTGCCAGCGGGGACAGGGGGAGTTCACCCCTCCACTTT
v_gene: TRBV9; j_gene: TRBJ1-2; d_gene: -; abundance: -; CDR3aa: CASSVEGSNYGYTF; CDR3nt: TGTGCCAGCAGCGTAGAAGGGAGTAACTATGGCTACACCTTC
v_gene: TRBV12-3/TRBV12-4; j_gene: TRBJ2-5; d_gene: -; abundance: -; CDR3aa: CASSSSETQYF; CDR3nt: TGTGCCAGCAGTTCCTCCGAGACCCAGTACTTC
v_gene: TRBV11-2; j_gene: TRBJ2-2; d_gene: -; abundance: -; CDR3aa: CASSPTRSGFGELFF; CDR3nt: TGTGCCAGCAGCCCGACCCGTTCGGGGTTCGGGGAGCTGTTTTTT
v_gene: TRBV4-1; j_gene: TRBJ2-3; d_gene: -; abundance: -; CDR3aa: CASSQIRGTDTQYF; CDR3nt: TGCGCCAGCAGCCAAATCCGGGGCACAGATACGCAGTATTTT
v_gene: TRBV7-9; j_gene: TRBJ1-4; d_gene: -; abundance: -; CDR3aa: CASSLARTATNEKLFF; CDR3nt: TGTGCCAGCAGCTTAGCGAGAACCGCAACTAATGAAAAACTGTTTTTT
v_gene: TRBV27; j_gene: TRBJ2-1; d_gene: -; abundance: once; CDR3aa: CASSTGFTSYNEQFF; CDR3nt: TGTGCCAGCAGTACAGGGTTTACCTCCTACAATGAGCAGTTCTTC
v_gene: TRBV19; j_gene: TRBJ2-1; d_gene: TRBD2; abundance: -; CDR3aa: CASSPLGLAGSYNEQFF; CDR3nt: TGTGCCAGTAGCCCCCTTGGACTAGCGGGTTCCTACAATGAGCAGTTCTTC
v_gene: TRBV6-6; j_gene: TRBJ1-2; d_gene: -; abundance: few; CDR3aa: CASSYRTDRGYGYTF; CDR3nt: TGTGCCAGCAGTTATCGAACTGACCGGGGCTATGGCTACACCTTC
v_gene: TRBV7-9; j_gene: TRBJ1-2; d_gene: TRBD1; abundance: -; CDR3aa: CASSLDRGMNTF; CDR3nt: TGTGCCAGCAGCCTTGACAGGGGGATGAACACCTTC
v_gene: TRBV12-3/TRBV12-4; j_gene: TRBJ2-1; d_gene: -; abundance: -; CDR3aa: CASRLDNEQFF; CDR3nt: TGTGCCAGCAGACTAGACAATGAGCAGTTCTTC
v_gene: TRBV7-2; j_gene: TRBJ2-2; d_gene: TRBD2; abundance: -; CDR3aa: CASSLLAGGVGGELFF; CDR3nt: TGTGCCAGCAGCTTATTGGCGGGGGGAGTGGGCGGGGAGCTGTTTTTT
v_gene: TRBV5-4; j_gene: TRBJ1-2; d_gene: -; abundance: once; CDR3aa: CASSLYNSNYGYTF; CDR3nt: TGTGCCAGCAGCTTGTATAACTCTAACTATGGCTACACCTTC